Listed below are T cell receptor beta chains from one sample, sequenced in a study of CD8 T cells in Susac syndrome. TCRdb used MiXCR to reprocess the immunoSEQ multiplex PCR reads, holding one entry per CDR3 protein. The data contain approximately 100,000 distinct CDR3 sequences, around 94% of them singletons. The sequenced sample was CD8+ T cells from PBMCs. These TCRs come from a human donor with Susac syndrome. CDR3s include the opening cysteine and the closing phenylalanine or tryptophan. D genes are given only for firm matches.

V	D	J	DNA	CDR3
TRBV9	-	TRBJ2-3	TGTGCCAGCAGCGTCCCGAACGCCGCAGATACGCAGTATTTT	CASSVPNAADTQYF
TRBV7-9	-	TRBJ2-7	TGTGCCAGCAGCCCGGACGGATTCTACGAGCAGTACTTC	CASSPDGFYEQYF
TRBV3-1	-	TRBJ1-5	TGTGCCAGCAGCCAAGATGACGGCCCCAATCAGCCCCAGCATTTT	CASSQDDGPNQPQHF
TRBV20-1	-	TRBJ2-1	TGCAGTGCTCTGAGGGGAGGCACCTACAATGAGCAGTTCTTC	CSALRGGTYNEQFF
TRBV7-9	TRBD2	TRBJ2-5	TGTGCCAGCAGCCCGAATAGCGGGGGGGACCAAGAGACCCAGTACTTC	CASSPNSGGDQETQYF
TRBV27	-	TRBJ2-7	TGTGCCAGCAGTTTAACAGCTTACTACGAGCAGTACTTC	CASSLTAYYEQYF
TRBV27	-	TRBJ2-3	TGTGCCAGCAGTTTGACTTTTACAGATACGCAGTATTTT	CASSLTFTDTQYF
TRBV7-8	TRBD1	TRBJ2-1	TGTGCCGTAGACAGGGGCTCCTACAATGAGCAGTTCTTC	CAVDRGSYNEQFF
TRBV2	TRBD1	TRBJ2-7	TGTGCCAGCAAGGGACAGGGGGCCTACGAGCAGTACTTC	CASKGQGAYEQYF
TRBV23-1	-	TRBJ1-5	TGCGCCAGCAGTCAGTGCACAGCGGCTCAGCCCCAGCATTTT	CASSQCTAAQPQHF
TRBV20-1	TRBD2	TRBJ2-3	TGCAGTGCTACACCGCTTCTCAGACTAGCGGGGGACACAGATACGCAGTATTTT	CSATPLLRLAGDTDTQYF
TRBV12-3/TRBV12-4	-	TRBJ2-3	TGTGCCAGCAGTTTAGGGCCGGGGGACACAGATACGCAGTATTTT	CASSLGPGDTDTQYF
TRBV20-1	-	TRBJ2-6	TGCAGCGCTAGGGTTTTCGTTGGGGCCAACGTCCTGACTTTC	CSARVFVGANVLTF
TRBV5-1	-	TRBJ2-7	TGCGCCAGCAGCCCCGGGACTCCTGAGCAGTACTTC	CASSPGTPEQYF